A single T cell receptor beta chain is shown here with its context. Its cognate antigen is unknown. This entry belongs to a study of shared clonotypes between healthy human individuals. Study observations and caveats: Clonotype sharing levels among donors were expected to vary with sequencing depth.

Germline CDR1 reads MDHEN; CDR2 reads SYDVKM. This CDR3 has 15 amino acids. Trimming pared 7 bases from V and 0 bases from J, leaving 13 bases between. Libraries were prepared by immunoSEQ multiplex PCR; TCRdb keeps only in-frame clonotypes and omits some of them. The profile shows millions of clones, roughly 96% of them singletons. This clonotype was sampled from a man aged 18 to 30 in good health. Source material: naive CD4+ T cells sorted from blood. The subset denotes: CD45RA+ positively selected. The chain uses TRBV28 and TRBJ2-1; D tentatively fits TRBD1 or TRBD2 (5 bases each). The CDR3 reads CASTATRGSYNEQFF. The DNA for the CDR3 is TGTGCCAGCACTGCCACTAGGGGCTCCTACAATGAGCAGTTCTTC.